The present T cell receptor beta chain was sequenced within a study of blood T cell repertoires in COVID-19. Trimming removed 1 base from V and 5 bases from J; junction bases left unmatched: 9. The V gene's germline CDR1 is SEHNR and CDR2 FQNEAQ (reference sequence). CDR3 length equals 16 residues. Assay used: immunoSEQ multiplex PCR; TCRdb lists only in-frame clones, some missing. The sample shows about 74,000 clones, roughly four fifths of them seen only once. This TCR derives from a man between 65 and 80 years old with acute or convalescent COVID-19. Sequenced input: peripheral blood. V usage is TRBV7-9 and J usage is TRBJ2-5, with TRBD1 matching over 8 bases. The CDR3 spells CASSLGQGAFGETQYF. CDR3 sequence (DNA): TGTGCCAGCAGCTTAGGTCAGGGGGCCTTCGGGGAGACCCAGTACTTC.